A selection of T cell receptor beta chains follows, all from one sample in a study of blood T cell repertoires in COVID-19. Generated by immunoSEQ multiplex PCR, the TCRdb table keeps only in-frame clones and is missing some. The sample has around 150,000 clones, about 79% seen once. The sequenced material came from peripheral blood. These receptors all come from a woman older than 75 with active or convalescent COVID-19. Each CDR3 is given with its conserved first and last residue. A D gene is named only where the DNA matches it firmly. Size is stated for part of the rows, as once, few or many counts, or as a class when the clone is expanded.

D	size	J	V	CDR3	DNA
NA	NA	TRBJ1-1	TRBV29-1	CSVPGTTNTEAFF	TGCAGCGTTCCCGGGACAACGAACACTGAAGCTTTCTTT
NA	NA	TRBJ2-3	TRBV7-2	CASSSYASTAGRGDTQYF	TGTGCCAGCAGCTCGTATGCATCAACGGCCGGCCGAGGGGATACGCAGTATTTT
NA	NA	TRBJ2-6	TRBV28	CASNPTGAGANVLTF	TGTGCCAGCAACCCAACGGGTGCTGGGGCCAACGTCCTGACTTTC
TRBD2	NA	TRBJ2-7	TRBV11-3	CASSTGWGGNEQYF	TGTGCCAGCAGCACAGGATGGGGGGGGAACGAGCAGTACTTC
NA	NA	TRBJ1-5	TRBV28	CASSITGGLFDQPQHF	TGTGCCAGCAGCATCACGGGAGGGCTATTCGACCAGCCCCAGCATTTT
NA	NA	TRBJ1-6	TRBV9	CASSNLQGRGSPLHF	TGTGCCAGCAGCAATTTACAGGGCAGAGGGTCACCCCTCCACTTT
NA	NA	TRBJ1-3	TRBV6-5	CASSSDWSSGNTIYF	TGTGCCAGCAGTTCCGACTGGAGCTCTGGAAACACCATATATTTT
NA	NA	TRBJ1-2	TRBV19	CASSKPAGIDYGYTF	TGTGCCAGTAGTAAACCAGCAGGGATCGACTATGGCTACACCTTC
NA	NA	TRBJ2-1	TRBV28	CASNYGGDNEQFF	TGTGCCAGTAATTACGGAGGCGACAATGAGCAGTTCTTC
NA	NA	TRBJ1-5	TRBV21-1	CASSSTSQPQHF	TGTGCCAGCAGCAGCACTAGTCAGCCCCAGCATTTT
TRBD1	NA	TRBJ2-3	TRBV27	CASSLRPSGTGGGDTQYF	TGTGCCAGCAGTTTACGACCATCCGGGACAGGGGGGGGAGATACGCAGTATTTT
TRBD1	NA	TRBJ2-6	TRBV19	CASSVRDRGSGANVLTF	TGTGCCAGTAGTGTCCGGGACAGGGGATCTGGGGCCAACGTCCTGACTTTC
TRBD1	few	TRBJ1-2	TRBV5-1	CASSLSGTDYGYTF	TGCGCCAGCAGCTTGTCCGGGACAGATTATGGCTACACCTTC
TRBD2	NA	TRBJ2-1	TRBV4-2	CASSQGASGGNEQFF	TGTGCCAGCAGCCAAGGGGCTAGCGGGGGGAATGAGCAGTTCTTC
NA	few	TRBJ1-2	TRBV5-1	CASSLALSEYGYTF	TGCGCCAGCAGCTTGGCCCTAAGTGAATATGGCTACACCTTC
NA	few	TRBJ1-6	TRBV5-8	CASSLAGSRYNSPLHF	TGTGCCAGCAGCTTGGCCGGGTCTCGCTATAATTCACCCCTCCACTTT
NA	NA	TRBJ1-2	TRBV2	CASSADGENYGYTF	TGTGCCAGCAGCGCGGACGGGGAGAACTATGGCTACACCTTC
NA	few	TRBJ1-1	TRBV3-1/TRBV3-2	CASSPQGRLNTEAFF	TGTGCCAGCAGCCCTCAGGGCAGGCTGAACACTGAAGCTTTCTTT
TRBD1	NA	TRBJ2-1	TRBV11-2	CASRSGQGSNEQFF	TGTGCCAGCAGGTCGGGACAGGGGTCCAATGAGCAGTTCTTC
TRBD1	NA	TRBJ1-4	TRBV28	CASSPGQLNEKLFF	TGTGCCAGCAGCCCGGGACAGCTTAATGAAAAACTGTTTTTT
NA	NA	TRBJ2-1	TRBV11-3	CASSASGAEQFF	TGTGCCAGCAGCGCCAGCGGAGCAGAGCAGTTCTTC
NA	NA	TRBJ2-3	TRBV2	CASSWGQTDTQYF	TGTGCCAGCAGTTGGGGGCAGACAGATACGCAGTATTTT
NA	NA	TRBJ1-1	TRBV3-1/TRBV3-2	CASSQDSRGGTEAFF	TGTGCCAGCAGCCAAGATAGTCGGGGAGGAACTGAAGCTTTCTTT
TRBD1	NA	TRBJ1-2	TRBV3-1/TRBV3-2	CASARGQGYGYTF	TGTGCCAGTGCCCGGGGACAGGGGTATGGCTACACCTTC
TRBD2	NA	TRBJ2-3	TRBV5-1	CASSPGGRNTDTQYF	TGCGCCAGCAGTCCGGGGGGGAGAAACACAGATACGCAGTATTTT
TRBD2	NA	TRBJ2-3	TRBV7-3	CASSARGGESTDTQYF	TGTGCCAGCAGCGCCCGCGGGGGAGAGAGCACAGATACGCAGTATTTT
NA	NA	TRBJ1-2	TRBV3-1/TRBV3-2	CASSRTGFGYTF	TGTGCCAGCAGTCGTACAGGGTTCGGCTACACCTTC
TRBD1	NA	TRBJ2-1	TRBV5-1	CASSGGQVLNEQFF	TGCGCCAGCAGCGGCGGACAGGTGTTGAATGAGCAGTTCTTC
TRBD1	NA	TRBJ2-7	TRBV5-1	CASSGQGSYEQYF	TGCGCCAGCAGTGGACAGGGATCCTACGAGCAGTACTTC
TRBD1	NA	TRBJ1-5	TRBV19	CASRGQGGQPQHF	TGTGCCAGTAGGGGACAGGGGGGTCAGCCCCAGCATTTT
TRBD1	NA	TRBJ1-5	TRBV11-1	CASSRDRGQPQHF	TGTGCCAGCAGCCGGGACAGAGGGCAGCCCCAGCATTTT
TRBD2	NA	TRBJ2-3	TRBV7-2	CATGGRGGADTQYF	TGTGCTACGGGGGGACGGGGGGGTGCAGATACGCAGTATTTT
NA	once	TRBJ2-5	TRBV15	CATSRDWGRETQYF	TGTGCCACCAGCAGAGATTGGGGGCGGGAGACCCAGTACTTC
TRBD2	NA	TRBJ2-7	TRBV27	CASSRIAGGSYEQYF	TGTGCCAGCAGTCGTATAGCGGGGGGCTCCTACGAGCAGTACTTC
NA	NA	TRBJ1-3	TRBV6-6	CASSYPRQVPGNTIYF	TGTGCCAGCAGTTACCCAAGACAGGTTCCTGGAAACACCATATATTTT
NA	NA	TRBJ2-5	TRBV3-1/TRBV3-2	CASSQGRETQYF	TGTGCCAGCAGCCAAGGGAGAGAGACCCAGTACTTC
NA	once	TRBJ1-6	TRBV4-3	CASSQDLESPLHF	TGCGCCAGCAGCCAAGATTTAGAATCACCCCTCCACTTT
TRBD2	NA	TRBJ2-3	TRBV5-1	CASSLLAGGPDTQYF	TGCGCCAGCAGCTTACTAGCGGGGGGGCCTGATACGCAGTATTTT
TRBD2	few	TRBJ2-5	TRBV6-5	CASSTSGGRETQYF	TGTGCCAGCAGTACTAGCGGGGGGCGGGAGACCCAGTACTTC
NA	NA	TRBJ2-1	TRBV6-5	CASKPSGRRGNGQFF	TGTGCCAGCAAGCCGTCAGGACGCAGAGGGAATGGGCAGTTCTTC
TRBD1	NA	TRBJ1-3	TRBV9	CASSVGGTGVYSGNTIYF	TGTGCCAGCAGCGTCGGCGGGACAGGGGTTTATAGCGGAAACACCATATATTTT
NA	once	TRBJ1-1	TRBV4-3	CASSQDLVGGNTEAFF	TGCGCCAGCAGCCAAGATCTTGTCGGGGGGAACACTGAAGCTTTCTTT
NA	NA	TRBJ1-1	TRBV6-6	CASSTDKNTEAFF	TGTGCCAGCAGTACGGACAAGAACACTGAAGCTTTCTTT
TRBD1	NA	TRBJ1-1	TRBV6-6	CASRLSPTMGQAEAFF	TGTGCCAGCCGATTATCACCTACCATGGGACAGGCGGAGGCTTTCTTT
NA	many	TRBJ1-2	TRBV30	CAWGRGGFGVSFYGYTF	TGTGCCTGGGGCCGGGGGGGATTTGGCGTTTCGTTCTATGGCTACACCTTC
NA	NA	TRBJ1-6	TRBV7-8	CASSLVGPGLVSPLHF	TGTGCCAGCAGCTTAGTTGGGCCAGGGCTAGTTTCACCCCTCCACTTT
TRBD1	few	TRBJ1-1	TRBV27	CASRPSQGGLSQAFF	TGTGCCAGCAGACCCTCACAGGGGGGCCTTTCTCAAGCTTTCTTT
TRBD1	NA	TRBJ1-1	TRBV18	CASSPRGDTEAFF	TGTGCCAGCTCACCCAGGGGGGACACTGAAGCTTTCTTT
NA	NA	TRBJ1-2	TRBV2	CASRKETDPNYGYTF	TGTGCCAGCAGAAAAGAGACAGACCCTAACTATGGCTACACCTTC
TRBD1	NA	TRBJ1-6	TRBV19	CASTVYPGTGDSPLHF	TGTGCCAGTACCGTATACCCCGGGACAGGGGATTCACCCCTCCACTTT
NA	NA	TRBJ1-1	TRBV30	CAWRSWNTEAFF	TGTGCCTGGAGGAGTTGGAACACTGAAGCTTTCTTT